This T cell receptor beta chain is drawn from a study of robustness of blood B and T cell sequencing listed by TCRdb under 2018. Regarding the research as a whole: The goal of the study was to figure out the amount of peripheral blood required to reliably characterize the TCRbeta and IgG repertoires of an individual. In each of the roughly nine independently drawn blood samples, TCRbeta and IgG repertoires were quantified. Two replicate TCRbeta cDNA libraries were prepared from one shared RNA pool from a single 10 ml draw, serving as technical replicates. Summary of the overall study and its limitations: Between the technical replicate libraries, under 95% of the top 10,000 TCRbeta clonotypes in one library were also present in the other library. The 1,000 most abundant TCRbeta clonotypes from the pooled draws were detected in every single 10 ml sample. Pooling tubes did not increase the overlap of rare TCRbeta clonotypes, which implies that much larger blood volumes would be needed to capture rare TCRbeta clonotypes. EDTA tubes required immediate fractionation, limiting use in multi-site collections. Combining 3 or 4 tubes (30-40 ml blood) brought coverage of the top 10,000 TCRbeta clonotypes close to saturation. One pair of TCRbeta libraries showed evidence of cross-contamination, likely from batch processing; the shared UMI-sequence pairs were removed. The TCRbeta rarefaction curves did not fully level off, which suggests under-sequencing or many low-abundance clonotypes.

Details on this clonotype: Its specific antigen is unknown. There are no base qualities to consult, and no much larger clone falls within one base.

TCRbeta repertoires were measured from mRNA instead of genomic DNA, an approach that captures expressed receptors. Without cell sorting, buffy coat leukocytes were collected into Trizol, and RNA was extracted using the Direct-zol RNA MiniPrep Plus kit. To separate plasma, buffy coat and red blood cells, the EDTA blood tubes were centrifuged right away at 4 degrees C. Libraries were built with PCR. Sequencing took place on an Illumina MiSeq. SMARTScribe reverse transcriptase and a 5' template-switch oligo, by which a universal priming site was added, were used for cDNA synthesis. A 12-nucleotide random unique molecular identifier (UMI) was carried by the template-switch oligo, and each cDNA molecule was tagged with this UMI. During reverse transcription, TCRbeta transcripts were targeted by chain-specific reverse primers. Leftover template-switch adapters were removed by uracil DNA glycosylase treatment, and cDNA was purified using a Qiagen MinElute kit. For the first PCR, KAPA HiFi HotStart ReadyMix was used for 20 to 25 cycles, with amplification split across four 50 ul reactions containing step-out primers. Before any further amplification, the products of the first-round PCR were gel-purified. Illumina Nextera adapters were attached in a second roughly 8-cycle PCR, after which libraries were purified and pooled. For each TCRbeta molecule, the UMI barcode was captured by a 50-nucleotide 5' read. The published analysis was carried out like this. Reads were grouped by UMI into consensus reads using the MIGEC toolkit. Forward and reverse consensus reads were merged with PEAR to produce final reads. A custom decontamination script removed identical UMI-sequence pairs shared across libraries, treating them as cross-sample contamination. V(D)J assignment and CDR3 extraction were performed with MIGMAP, a wrapper around IgBLAST. TCR clonotypes were defined by identical V gene, J gene and CDR3 amino acid sequence; CDR1 and CDR2 were not sequenced. Starting from the raw public reads, TCRdb applied fastp trimming at Q25, assembled clones with MiXCR and retained in-frame beta chains. When rows share a CDR3 protein, they turn into one entry using the most common DNA and genes. The V and J calls were determined by TCRdb, not by the authors. The sample table shows some 4,000 distinct CDR3 sequences, and over 50% are seen once. The biggest ten clones account for 20% to 30% of the sample.

Reading the germline V gene gives CDR1 MNHEY and CDR2 SVGAGI. Measured from the cysteine to the phenylalanine, the CDR3 is 22 residues long. Just CDR3 DNA is preserved here, 66 bases in frame from base 1. The germline V end is reduced by 0 bases and the J end by 5 bases; junction bases left unmatched: 25. The sample consisted of peripheral blood. The chain is encoded by TRBV6-5 joined to TRBJ1-2; 9 of the junction bases match TRBD1. This sequence originates from a human donor in good health. CDR3 reads: CASSYSSEGQGDTPTSLYGYTF. The bases read TGTGCCAGCAGTTACTCTTCCGAGGGACAGGGTGATACGCCAACAAGTCTTTATGGCTACACCTTC.